A selection of T cell receptor beta chains follows, all from one sample in a study of graft-versus-host responses after intestinal transplantation. The assay was immunoSEQ multiplex PCR, and TCRdb's table has in-frame clones only and misses some. Of about 120,000 clones in the sample, 85% to 95% were seen once. These receptors have no identified antigens. Source: unstimulated CD8+ T cells sorted from spleen or lymph node cells, taken before transplant. The receptors come from a human donor who was the organ donor for an intestinal transplant. Each CDR3 is given with its conserved first and last residue. The D gene is left open where the match is weak. The size of a clone is reported for some rows only, either as once, few or many, or as a class for expanded clones.

d_call: TRBD1
v_call: TRBV30
clone_size: -
j_call: TRBJ2-7
cdr3_aa: CAWGQGYEQYF
cdr3_nt: TGTGCCTGGGGACAGGGCTACGAGCAGTACTTC

d_call: -
v_call: TRBV28
clone_size: -
j_call: TRBJ2-2
cdr3_aa: CASTIPGGARIGELFF
cdr3_nt: TGTGCCAGCACCATCCCAGGGGGGGCGCGAATCGGGGAGCTGTTTTTT

d_call: -
v_call: TRBV19
clone_size: -
j_call: TRBJ2-2
cdr3_aa: CASRAKDRPTGELFF
cdr3_nt: TGTGCCAGTAGGGCTAAGGACAGACCCACCGGGGAGCTGTTTTTT

d_call: -
v_call: TRBV12-5
clone_size: once
j_call: TRBJ1-3
cdr3_aa: CASGLGSASSGNTIYF
cdr3_nt: TGTGCTAGTGGTTTGGGTTCGGCCAGCTCTGGAAACACCATATATTTT

d_call: -
v_call: TRBV14
clone_size: -
j_call: TRBJ2-7
cdr3_aa: CASSQHGLYEQYF
cdr3_nt: TGTGCCAGCAGCCAACATGGGCTCTACGAGCAGTACTTC

d_call: -
v_call: TRBV2
clone_size: -
j_call: TRBJ1-1
cdr3_aa: CASRALPVQYENTEAFF
cdr3_nt: TGTGCCAGCAGGGCTCTACCAGTACAGTATGAGAACACTGAAGCTTTCTTT

d_call: -
v_call: TRBV4-3
clone_size: once
j_call: TRBJ1-5
cdr3_aa: CASSLGPSNQPQHF
cdr3_nt: TGCGCCAGCAGCCTCGGCCCGAGCAATCAGCCCCAGCATTTT

d_call: TRBD2
v_call: TRBV30
clone_size: -
j_call: TRBJ2-1
cdr3_aa: CAWSARGLDYNEQFF
cdr3_nt: TGTGCCTGGAGTGCCCGGGGACTAGACTACAATGAGCAGTTCTTC

d_call: TRBD2
v_call: TRBV6-6
clone_size: -
j_call: TRBJ2-1
cdr3_aa: CASASSGGNNEQFF
cdr3_nt: TGTGCCAGCGCCTCTAGCGGGGGGAACAATGAGCAGTTCTTC

d_call: TRBD2
v_call: TRBV29-1
clone_size: -
j_call: TRBJ2-1
cdr3_aa: CSVDCGRGSHKHNEQFF
cdr3_nt: TGCAGCGTTGATTGTGGGAGGGGCTCCCACAAACACAATGAGCAGTTCTTC

d_call: -
v_call: TRBV4-3
clone_size: -
j_call: TRBJ2-2
cdr3_aa: CASSFGTATGELFF
cdr3_nt: TGCGCCAGCAGCTTTGGGACCGCCACCGGGGAGCTGTTTTTT

d_call: -
v_call: TRBV5-1
clone_size: -
j_call: TRBJ2-1
cdr3_aa: CASSLRPINEQFF
cdr3_nt: TGCGCCAGCAGCTTGCGGCCTATCAATGAGCAGTTCTTC

d_call: -
v_call: TRBV6-1
clone_size: -
j_call: TRBJ2-1
cdr3_aa: CASSEWSGGVDEQFF
cdr3_nt: TGTGCCAGCAGTGAATGGAGCGGAGGGGTTGATGAGCAGTTCTTC

d_call: -
v_call: TRBV4-1
clone_size: -
j_call: TRBJ2-5
cdr3_aa: CASSQGRGQETQYF
cdr3_nt: TGCGCCAGCAGCCAAGGGAGGGGGCAAGAGACCCAGTACTTC

d_call: -
v_call: TRBV6-5
clone_size: -
j_call: TRBJ2-2
cdr3_aa: CASSYSRGELFF
cdr3_nt: TGTGCCAGCAGTTACTCGCGCGGGGAGCTGTTTTTT

d_call: TRBD2
v_call: TRBV9
clone_size: -
j_call: TRBJ2-5
cdr3_aa: CASSASAGDQETQYF
cdr3_nt: TGTGCCAGCAGCGCCTCAGCGGGAGACCAAGAGACCCAGTACTTC

d_call: -
v_call: TRBV5-1
clone_size: -
j_call: TRBJ2-3
cdr3_aa: CASSYRGNAQRGTDTQYF
cdr3_nt: TGCGCCAGCAGCTATAGGGGGAACGCGCAAAGAGGCACAGATACGCAGTATTTT

d_call: TRBD2
v_call: TRBV10-3
clone_size: -
j_call: TRBJ2-7
cdr3_aa: CAISEFLAGVSPYEQYF
cdr3_nt: TGTGCCATCAGTGAGTTCCTAGCGGGAGTTTCCCCCTACGAGCAGTACTTC

d_call: -
v_call: TRBV6-5
clone_size: -
j_call: TRBJ1-5
cdr3_aa: CASSPYRDNQPQHF
cdr3_nt: TGTGCCAGCAGTCCTTACAGGGACAATCAGCCCCAGCATTTT

d_call: TRBD2
v_call: TRBV11-2
clone_size: -
j_call: TRBJ2-1
cdr3_aa: CASSLRLAGGWEQFF
cdr3_nt: TGTGCCAGCAGCTTGAGACTAGCGGGAGGTTGGGAGCAGTTCTTC

d_call: TRBD2
v_call: TRBV7-2
clone_size: -
j_call: TRBJ2-2
cdr3_aa: CASSSLLAGGGTGELFF
cdr3_nt: TGTGCCAGCAGCTCCCTTTTAGCGGGAGGCGGAACCGGGGAGCTGTTTTTT

d_call: -
v_call: TRBV11-2
clone_size: -
j_call: TRBJ2-3
cdr3_aa: CASSSSRGTDTQYF
cdr3_nt: TGTGCCAGCAGCTCCTCGAGGGGCACAGATACGCAGTATTTT

d_call: -
v_call: TRBV7-8
clone_size: -
j_call: TRBJ2-5
cdr3_aa: CASSFERASWETQYF
cdr3_nt: TGTGCCAGCAGCTTCGAAAGGGCTAGCTGGGAGACCCAGTACTTC

d_call: -
v_call: TRBV4-1
clone_size: -
j_call: TRBJ1-6
cdr3_aa: CASSQGRGGFGPLHF
cdr3_nt: TGCGCCAGCAGCCAGGGACGAGGGGGTTTTGGGCCCCTCCACTTT

d_call: -
v_call: TRBV10-1
clone_size: once
j_call: TRBJ2-3
cdr3_aa: CASSSSSGTDTQYF
cdr3_nt: -

d_call: -
v_call: TRBV2
clone_size: -
j_call: TRBJ1-4
cdr3_aa: CASSDKVLNEKLFF
cdr3_nt: TGTGCCAGCAGTGACAAGGTTCTTAATGAAAAACTGTTTTTT

d_call: TRBD2
v_call: TRBV5-5
clone_size: -
j_call: TRBJ2-1
cdr3_aa: CASSWGSGRLDEQFF
cdr3_nt: TGTGCCAGCAGCTGGGGTAGCGGGAGATTGGATGAGCAGTTCTTC

d_call: -
v_call: TRBV12-2
clone_size: -
j_call: TRBJ2-7
cdr3_aa: CASRPTGTSGRGIYEQYF
cdr3_nt: TGTGCAAGTCGCCCAACCGGGACTAGCGGGCGGGGGATCTACGAGCAGTACTTC

d_call: -
v_call: TRBV30
clone_size: -
j_call: TRBJ2-7
cdr3_aa: CAWSVYSYEQYF
cdr3_nt: TGTGCCTGGAGTGTCTACTCCTACGAGCAGTACTTC

d_call: -
v_call: TRBV5-1
clone_size: -
j_call: TRBJ2-7
cdr3_aa: CASSLLRARAPYEQYF
cdr3_nt: TGCGCCAGCAGCTTGTTGCGGGCTAGGGCTCCCTACGAGCAGTACTTC

d_call: -
v_call: TRBV5-1
clone_size: -
j_call: TRBJ1-2
cdr3_aa: CASSLDRSYGYTF
cdr3_nt: TGCGCCAGCAGCTTGGACAGGAGTTATGGCTACACCTTC

d_call: -
v_call: TRBV6-6
clone_size: once
j_call: TRBJ1-1
cdr3_aa: CASSYPQMDEAFF
cdr3_nt: TGTGCCAGCAGTTACCCTCAAATGGATGAAGCTTTCTTT

d_call: TRBD1
v_call: TRBV29-1
clone_size: -
j_call: TRBJ2-1
cdr3_aa: CSVEPETGNYNEQFF
cdr3_nt: TGCAGCGTTGAGCCTGAGACAGGGAATTACAATGAGCAGTTCTTC

d_call: TRBD2
v_call: TRBV7-9
clone_size: -
j_call: TRBJ2-1
cdr3_aa: CASSPSTSGSVLEQFF
cdr3_nt: TGTGCCAGCAGCCCCTCCACTAGCGGGAGTGTCTTGGAGCAGTTCTTC

d_call: TRBD2
v_call: TRBV25-1
clone_size: -
j_call: TRBJ2-1
cdr3_aa: CASSVTLAGPYNEQFF
cdr3_nt: TGTGCCAGCAGTGTTACACTAGCGGGGCCCTACAATGAGCAGTTCTTC

d_call: -
v_call: TRBV7-2
clone_size: -
j_call: TRBJ2-6
cdr3_aa: CASSLAGISGANVLTF
cdr3_nt: TGTGCCAGCAGCTTAGCCGGGATCTCTGGGGCCAACGTCCTGACTTTC

d_call: -
v_call: TRBV7-8
clone_size: -
j_call: TRBJ2-3
cdr3_aa: CASSLVEGSSTDTQYF
cdr3_nt: TGTGCCAGCAGCTTAGTCGAAGGATCTAGCACAGATACGCAGTATTTT

d_call: TRBD2
v_call: TRBV4-1
clone_size: -
j_call: TRBJ2-7
cdr3_aa: CASSREREAPGTYEQYF
cdr3_nt: TGCGCCAGCAGCAGAGAGCGGGAGGCCCCGGGCACCTACGAGCAGTACTTC

d_call: TRBD2
v_call: TRBV4-1
clone_size: -
j_call: TRBJ2-1
cdr3_aa: CASSRLAGDYNEQFF
cdr3_nt: TGCGCCAGCAGCCGGCTAGCGGGAGACTACAATGAGCAGTTCTTC

d_call: TRBD2
v_call: TRBV28
clone_size: -
j_call: TRBJ2-3
cdr3_aa: CASTPTSGMDTQYF
cdr3_nt: TGTGCCAGCACTCCGACTAGCGGGATGGATACGCAGTATTTT

d_call: -
v_call: TRBV19
clone_size: -
j_call: TRBJ1-5
cdr3_aa: CASSLLGSYSNQPQHF
cdr3_nt: TGTGCCAGTAGCCTACTGGGATCGTATAGCAATCAGCCCCAGCATTTT

d_call: TRBD2
v_call: TRBV29-1
clone_size: once
j_call: TRBJ2-7
cdr3_aa: CSVIAGRSYEQYF
cdr3_nt: TGCAGCGTGATAGCGGGCCGCTCCTACGAGCAGTACTTC

d_call: -
v_call: TRBV27
clone_size: -
j_call: TRBJ2-7
cdr3_aa: CASSLRTGRPDEQYF
cdr3_nt: TGTGCCAGCAGTTTAAGAACAGGCAGGCCCGACGAGCAGTACTTC

d_call: -
v_call: TRBV25-1
clone_size: -
j_call: TRBJ2-2
cdr3_aa: CASSGGFAALRNTGELFF
cdr3_nt: TGTGCCAGCAGTGGGGGTTTTGCGGCCTTGCGGAACACCGGGGAGCTGTTTTTT

d_call: -
v_call: TRBV5-6
clone_size: few
j_call: TRBJ2-2
cdr3_aa: CASSDRESLTGELFF
cdr3_nt: TGTGCCAGCAGCGACCGGGAAAGCCTCACCGGGGAGCTGTTTTTT

d_call: -
v_call: TRBV29-1
clone_size: once
j_call: TRBJ2-7
cdr3_aa: CSAPDLSSYEQYF
cdr3_nt: TGCAGCGCCCCCGACTTGAGCTCCTACGAGCAGTACTTC

d_call: -
v_call: TRBV5-6
clone_size: -
j_call: TRBJ2-5
cdr3_aa: CASSLVLAETQYF
cdr3_nt: TGTGCCAGCAGCTTGGTGCTAGCAGAGACCCAGTACTTC